This T cell receptor beta chain was documented in a study of post-analysis software for immune sequencing data. Points from the study as a whole: When the samples were clustered directly with F measure, those that had been prepared in the same batch showed strong co-clustering. Multiple sclerosis was associated with a significant reduction in normalized Chao1 diversity relative to controls.

At least ten counts were recorded for this clonotype. Its antigen is still unknown. Unique molecular identifiers were present in the TCR beta cDNA libraries. With about 1 to 11 million T cells as the source, a few hundred thousand cDNA molecules resulted. From the PCR reads, TCRdb called clonotypes with MiXCR, one entry per CDR3 protein. Of 250,000 to 300,000 distinct CDR3 sequences in the sample, just over 35% were seen once. Sequenced sample: blood. The source is a girl under 18 with multiple sclerosis.

CDR3 sequence: CASRSTGRDQPQHF. DNA of the CDR3: TGTGCCAGCAGATCGACAGGGAGGGATCAGCCCCAGCATTTT. This chain joins TRBV6-5 and TRBJ1-5, with 7 bases aligning to TRBD1. Unmatched junction bases numbered 7, after V lost 6 bases and J lost 5 bases. The germline V gene encodes CDR1 MNHEY and CDR2 SVGAGI. CDR3 length: 14 amino acids.